Listed below are T cell receptor beta chains from one sample, sequenced in a study of shared clonotypes between healthy human individuals. Clones were sequenced by immunoSEQ multiplex PCR, and TCRdb holds only the in-frame ones, with some missing. The repertoire includes around 1,000,000 clones, approximately 80% of them detected once, and about 0.89% sits in the top ten. The sequencing input was memory CD4+ T cells from PBMCs. These TCRs come from a man between 18 and 29 years old in good health. Some clones in this sample may be carry-over from other donors' samples. Both conserved end residues are part of each CDR3. D genes are given only for firm matches. Size is omitted from some rows. Given values are once, few, many or a class for expanded clones.

d_call | j_call | v_call | clone_size | cdr3_nt | cdr3_aa
. | TRBJ2-3 | TRBV27 | many | TGTGCCAACCTCACAGATACGCAGTATTTT | CANLTDTQYF
. | TRBJ1-2 | TRBV14 | . | TGTGCCAGCAGCCAAAGCAGGGTGGGTGGCTACACCTTC | CASSQSRVGGYTF
TRBD2 | TRBJ2-2 | TRBV5-1 | . | TGCGCCAGCAGCTTGCTAGCGGGAGCTAACACCGGGGAGCTGTTTTTT | CASSLLAGANTGELFF
. | TRBJ2-7 | TRBV6-6 | . | TGTGCCAGCAGTTACTCGATACAGGGTGGCGAGCAGTACTTC | CASSYSIQGGEQYF
. | TRBJ1-4 | TRBV29-1 | . | TGCAGCGTTGGAAAGCCCACTGCAACTAATGAAAAACTGTTTTTT | CSVGKPTATNEKLFF
. | TRBJ2-2 | TRBV5-1 | . | TGCGCCAGCAGCCCCGAGACAGGGAACACCGGGGAGCTGTTTTTT | CASSPETGNTGELFF
. | TRBJ1-1 | TRBV28 | few | TGTGCCAGCAGGTACGGGGGGGCTGAAGCTTTCTTT | CASRYGGAEAFF
. | TRBJ2-1 | TRBV5-1 | once | TGCGCCAGCAGCTTAGGAGCGGCAAGCTCCTACAATGAGCAGTTCTTC | CASSLGAASSYNEQFF
TRBD1 | TRBJ1-1 | TRBV9 | . | TGTGCCAGCAGAGAAGCCGGGACAGGGGGCACTGAAGCTTTCTTT | CASREAGTGGTEAFF
. | TRBJ1-2 | TRBV7-9 | . | TGTGCCAGCAGCTTATATGGCTACACCTTC | CASSLYGYTF
. | TRBJ2-1 | TRBV15 | . | TGTGCCACCAGCAGAGATCGGGCAGGGATCAATGAGCAGTTCTTC | CATSRDRAGINEQFF
. | TRBJ1-1 | TRBV6-6 | . | TGTGCCAGCAGTTTAAAGGGGGGGAACACTGAAGCTTTCTTT | CASSLKGGNTEAFF
. | TRBJ2-3 | TRBV28 | . | TGTGCCAGCAGTCTGCCGGGAACACTACATACGCAGTATTTT | CASSLPGTLHTQYF
. | TRBJ2-5 | TRBV5-5 | . | TGTGCCAGCAGCTTGGAAGCTGAGACCCAGTACTTC | CASSLEAETQYF
. | TRBJ2-7 | TRBV9 | . | TGTGCCAGCAGCCACCCCCGCGGGGACAGATCCGAGCAGTACTTC | CASSHPRGDRSEQYF
. | TRBJ2-5 | TRBV30 | . | TGTGCCTGGAGTCCCCAAGAGACCCAGTACTTC | CAWSPQETQYF
. | TRBJ1-2 | TRBV7-8 | . | TGTGCCAGCAGCCCACAAGGGCCTCTCTCCTATGGCTACACCTTC | CASSPQGPLSYGYTF
. | TRBJ2-2 | TRBV6-5 | few | TGTGCCAGCAGTTACCGGGCACAGGGAGGCACCGGGGAGCTGTTTTTT | CASSYRAQGGTGELFF
TRBD2 | TRBJ2-2 | TRBV4-3 | . | TGCGCCAGCAGCCGCGAGAAGCGGGGGAACACCGGGGAGCTGTTTTTT | CASSREKRGNTGELFF
TRBD2 | TRBJ2-7 | TRBV4-2 | once | TGTGCCAGCAGCGAGGTCGTCCCTAGCGGGAGAGGGGGCTCCTACGAGCAGTACTTC | CASSEVVPSGRGGSYEQYF
TRBD1 | TRBJ2-2 | TRBV27 | . | TGTGCCAGCAGGGGGACAGGGTCGAACACCGGGGAGCTGTTTTTT | CASRGTGSNTGELFF
. | TRBJ2-3 | TRBV6-5 | . | TGTGCCAGCAGTTACTCGGGTGCCGGGACAGATACGCAGTATTTT | CASSYSGAGTDTQYF
. | TRBJ2-3 | TRBV6-1 | few | TGTGCCAGCTCCTCGGGGGGCTTGGCAGATACGCAGTATTTT | CASSSGGLADTQYF
TRBD2 | TRBJ2-3 | TRBV11-2 | once | TGTGCCAGCAGCTTAGGGCGGGGGTTCACAGATACGCAGTATTTT | CASSLGRGFTDTQYF
TRBD2 | TRBJ2-7 | TRBV4-2 | many | TGTGCCAGCAGCCAAGGACGGGAGGACCCCTACGAGCAGTACTTC | CASSQGREDPYEQYF
. | TRBJ1-6 | TRBV7-9 | . | TGTGCCAGCAGCTTAGCGGAAGGGACCCAGCTCCACTTT | CASSLAEGTQLHF
. | TRBJ1-4 | TRBV5-1 | . | TGCGCCAGCAGCCAAGTGGGGGGAACTAATGAAAAACTGTTTTTT | CASSQVGGTNEKLFF
. | TRBJ1-5 | TRBV15 | once | TGTGCCACCAGCAGGCCTCGTGGGCAGGGAAAGAATCAGCCCCAGCATTTT | CATSRPRGQGKNQPQHF
. | TRBJ2-1 | TRBV18 | . | TGTGCCAGCTCACCACCGGGGAATACATTATACAATGAGCAGTTCTTC | CASSPPGNTLYNEQFF
. | TRBJ1-2 | TRBV5-4 | . | TGTGCCAGCAGCCTCACAAACAGGGTTGGGTATGGCTACACCTTC | CASSLTNRVGYGYTF
. | TRBJ1-5 | TRBV4-1 | few | TGCGCCAGCAGCCAAGTTAATCAGCCCCAGCATTTT | CASSQVNQPQHF
. | TRBJ1-4 | TRBV20-1 | few | TGCAGTGTGATGAAACAGGAAAAACTGTTTTTT | CSVMKQEKLFF
TRBD2 | TRBJ2-1 | TRBV5-8 | few | TGTGCCAGCAGCTTCGCTAGGACTAGCGGGGCTCGCGATGAGCAGTTCTTC | CASSFARTSGARDEQFF
TRBD1 | TRBJ1-2 | TRBV19 | few | TGTGCCAGTAGTTGGACAGGAACCGGCTACACCTTC | CASSWTGTGYTF
. | TRBJ1-3 | TRBV4-3 | . | TGCGCCAGCAGCCAAGATGCGGTGGGCTCTGGAAACACCATATATTTT | CASSQDAVGSGNTIYF
TRBD1 | TRBJ2-3 | TRBV28 | . | TGTGCCAGCAGCGGACGGGGGACAGGGTACGATACGCAGTATTTT | CASSGRGTGYDTQYF
. | TRBJ2-2 | TRBV11-2 | . | TGTGCCAGCAGCTTACGCTGGGGTAACACCGGGGAGCTGTTTTTT | CASSLRWGNTGELFF
. | TRBJ2-2 | TRBV10-1 | once | TGCGCCAGCAGTGAGAAGGATCCGTGCACCGGGGAGCTGTTTTTT | CASSEKDPCTGELFF
TRBD2 | TRBJ2-2 | TRBV7-3 | . | TGTGCCAGCACCTTGACCCCGACTAGCCGTACCGGGGAGCTGTTTTTT | CASTLTPTSRTGELFF
TRBD1 | TRBJ2-7 | TRBV2 | . | TGTGCCAGCGCTGGACAGGCCGAGCAGTACTTC | CASAGQAEQYF
TRBD2 | TRBJ2-1 | TRBV9 | . | TGTGCCAGCAGCGTACTTGGGACTATGCCCTACAATGAGCAGTTCTTC | CASSVLGTMPYNEQFF
. | TRBJ2-5 | TRBV9 | . | TGTGCCAGCAGCGTAGCAGGGGTAGAGACCCAGTACTTC | CASSVAGVETQYF
. | TRBJ2-5 | TRBV6-1 | . | TGTGCCAGCAGTGAAAGGTCCGGGGGACAGACCCAGTACTTC | CASSERSGGQTQYF
TRBD1 | TRBJ1-1 | TRBV9 | . | TGTGCCAGCAGCGGACAGGGTAGGGGGTACACTGAAGCTTTCTTT | CASSGQGRGYTEAFF
. | TRBJ2-4 | TRBV28 | . | TGTGCCAGCACCAAAGGGGCCTCGGTGGGCAACATTCAGTACTTC | CASTKGASVGNIQYF
TRBD1 | TRBJ2-1 | TRBV5-6 | . | TGTGCCAGCAGCTTGGTTGTCCGGACAGGGGATAAAGGTGAGCAGTTCTTC | CASSLVVRTGDKGEQFF